This T cell receptor (beta chain) was recovered during a study of blood T cell repertoires in COVID-19. V lost 7 bases, J lost 4 bases, and 14 bases lay in between. From germline, CDR1 is MNHEY and CDR2 SVGAGI. The length of the CDR3 is 14 residues. Assay: immunoSEQ multiplex PCR; the TCRdb copy retains only in-frame clones and omits some. The table lists approximately 300,000 clones, 85% of them singletons. This receptor was taken from a woman between 45 and 65 years old with active or convalescent COVID-19. The V and J genes are TRBV6-5 and TRBJ2-1; TRBD2 might be the D (5 bases). Material for sequencing was peripheral blood. CDR3 region: CASMLGVGYNEQFF. The CDR3 DNA sequence: TGTGCCAGCATGTTGGGAGTGGGTTACAATGAGCAGTTCTTC.